Given below is one T cell receptor (beta chain) in context. Its matching antigen is unknown. Germline CDR1 reads SGHVS; CDR2 reads FQNEAQ. The CDR3 loop spans 11 amino acids. V lost 1 base and J 10 bases, leaving 8 bases between the germline ends. The data derive from a study of T cell responses to AZD1222 COVID-19 vaccine. Study findings and constraints: Along spike, vaccine-associated CD4 TCRs were found throughout, with dominance at 160-218 and 743-854.

Data came from immunoSEQ multiplex PCR; TCRdb stores just in-frame clones and leaves some out. The sample includes about 100,000 clones, around 87% of them seen just once. The sequencing used peripheral blood, collected on day 0 of MenACWY control vaccination. The origin of this receptor is an adult in good health. The rearrangement uses TRBV7-8 and TRBJ2-7, with D unresolved. The CDR3: CASSLEDTQYF. The CDR3 region has the DNA TGTGCCAGCAGCTTAGAAGACACTCAGTACTTC.